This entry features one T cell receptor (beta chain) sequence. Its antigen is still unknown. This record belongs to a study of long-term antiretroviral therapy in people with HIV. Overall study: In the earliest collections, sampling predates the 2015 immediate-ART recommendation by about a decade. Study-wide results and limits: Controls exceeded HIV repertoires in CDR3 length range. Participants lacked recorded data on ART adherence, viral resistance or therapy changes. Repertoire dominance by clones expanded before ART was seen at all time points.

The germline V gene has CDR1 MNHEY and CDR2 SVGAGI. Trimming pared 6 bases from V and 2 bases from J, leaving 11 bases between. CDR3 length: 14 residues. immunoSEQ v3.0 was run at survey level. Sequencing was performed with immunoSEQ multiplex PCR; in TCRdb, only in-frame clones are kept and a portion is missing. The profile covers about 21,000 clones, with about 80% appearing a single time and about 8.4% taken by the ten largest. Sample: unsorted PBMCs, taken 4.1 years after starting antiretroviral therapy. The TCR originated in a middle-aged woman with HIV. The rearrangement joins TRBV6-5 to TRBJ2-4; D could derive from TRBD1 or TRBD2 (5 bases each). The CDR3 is CASSSGLTKNIQYF. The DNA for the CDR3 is TGTGCCAGCAGCTCGGGGCTGACCAAAAACATTCAGTACTTC.